This T cell receptor (beta chain) was sequenced for a study of human T cells and chemical hapten exposure (dated by TCRdb to about 2021). General notes on the study: For sensitization, 2% DPC in acetone was applied to a 2 cm by 2 cm area of upper inner arm skin. Patient blood was sampled pre-sensitization (week 0) and at 2, 6 and about 24 weeks after DPC sensitization. Throughout the study period of 20 to 25 weeks, patients also received therapeutic DPC doses to the scalp every week. Patch testing on the upper back used Finn chambers containing 0.01% DPC, with scoring done after 6 days according to International Contact Dermatitis Research Group standards. Peripheral blood TCR repertoire changes were tracked in vivo in alopecia patients during primary and secondary sensitization to the hapten diphenylcyclopropenone (DPC). Nearly 30 alopecia patients provided blood for TCR sequencing at one to four time points (pre-sensitization, 2, 6 and 24 weeks). Libraries were combined into a pool for sequencing, and differences in TCR yield between samples came mainly from small differences in library volumes within the pool. The patient cohort, mostly female, included alopecia areata with under or over 50% scalp involvement, alopecia totalis and alopecia universalis.

A distance of 4 bases separates the germline ends of V and J, which lose 0 bases and 6 bases respectively. The CDR3 covers 11 residues, taking in both the cysteine and the phenylalanine. Only the CDR3 portion is preserved as DNA: 33 bases, with reading frame beginning at the first base. CDR1 and CDR2 were assigned from the germline V gene as SGHRS and YFSETQ. During library preparation, unique molecular identifiers were attached to individual cDNA molecules so that TCRs could be counted in a quantitative, reproducible way. For every blood RNA sample, sequencing covered both the TCR alpha and TCR beta chains. Under the source paper's analysis protocol: The median number of TCRs per sample was 85,000 to 100,000, ranging from about 23,224 to 690,600. The Decombinator software suite was used to annotate V, J and CDR3 in the TCR reads. For the PS versus PT1 abundance plots, all samples were subsampled to the same number of TCRs (28,000). Expanded TCRs were defined as absent before sensitization and observed at least eight times at the 2-week time point. Through fastp at Q25 and MiXCR, TCRdb rebuilt clones from the public reads, retaining in-frame beta chains. One record per CDR3 amino acid sequence lists the most common genes and DNA. The V and J calls and clone size are TCRdb's, not the authors'. For this sample the table gives about 5,300 distinct CDR3 sequences, of which 55% were detected only once. Roughly 4% of the sample is held by the ten biggest clonotypes.

The investigation overall reported the following: All patients had alopecia, a presumed autoimmune disease, so their immune response might differ from that of healthy individuals. Expanded TCRs formed significantly more large CDR3 similarity clusters than pre-sensitization or healthy control sets, consistent with antigen-driven responses. Patch test score was positively correlated with the number of PT1 expanded TCRs, with significance at thresholds 8, 16 and 32 but not at 4. No change with DPC sensitization was found in the number of TCRs above 1 in 1000 frequency, and no evidence of global repertoire structure alterations was found. After repeated subsampling, the strength of the expansion versus patch-test correlation and the threshold at which it became significant changed.

The sample's treatment or condition label is to be understood as: therapeutic diphenylcyclopropenone sensitization with weekly scalp DPC. At each patch-test visit, blood was drawn before the patch test was applied. To be eligible, patients had to be aged 18 to 70, diagnosed with alopecia and judged suitable for DPC therapy, while pregnant patients were excluded. Total RNA was extracted from unfractionated whole blood that had been collected in Tempus Blood RNA tubes. This clonotype was detected a few times. The specificity of this receptor is unknown. Base-call qualities are not available, and no considerably larger clone is one nucleotide away.

Rearrangement joined TRBV5-1 to TRBJ2-7; no confident D gene assignment can be made. Sequencing used whole blood, obtained before DPC sensitization or 2, 6, or about 24 weeks after (not recorded which). The TCR comes from an adult with alopecia areata. Some clones in this sample may be carry-over from other donors' samples. This table probably holds off-target reads from a library built for another chain. In nucleotide form, the sequence is TGCGCCAGCAGCTTGGATCGCGAGCAGTACTTC. Its coded protein is CASSLDREQYF.